Presented here are 30 T cell receptor beta chains from one specimen sequenced in a study of CD8 T cells in ankylosing spondylitis. A single record per CDR3 protein comes from TCRdb applying MiXCR to the 5' RACE reads. This table holds 35,000 to 50,000 distinct CDR3 sequences, about 4% found once. Sequenced sample: blood, either unsorted or a sorted T cell fraction (not recorded which). The receptor set was obtained from a female donor with ankylosing spondylitis or in good health (not recorded which).

The table lists this clonotype with many counts. V is TRBV9 and J is TRBJ1-6; no clear D. V gave up 7 bases and J gave up 8 bases, with 19 bases separating them. Germline V gene lookup returns CDR1 SGDLS and CDR2 YYNGEE. This CDR3 spans 15 amino acids. CDR3 region: CASSPAAVFDSPLHF. DNA for the CDR3: TGTGCCAGCTCCCCTGCCGCAGTATTCGATTCACCCCTCCACTTT.

This clonotype was seen many times. The chain recombines TRBV9 with TRBJ2-2; D ambiguous. Germline V gene lookup returns CDR1 SGDLS and CDR2 YYNGEE. Trimming left V 0 bases short and J 1 base short, with 7 bases between. The CDR3 is 15 residues long. The CDR3 nucleotides are TGTGCCAGCAGCGTAGGAGAATTGAACACCGGGGAGCTGTTTTTT. Its protein product is CASSVGELNTGELFF.

This clonotype was detected many times. CDR3: CASLLYVLRQDNEQFF. CDR3 sequence (DNA): TGCGCCAGCCTCCTATACGTACTCCGGCAGGACAATGAGCAGTTCTTC. This chain joins TRBV5-1 and TRBJ2-1; no definite D call. The V end was cut by 7 bases, the J end by 5 bases, with 22 bases between. The germline V gene encodes CDR1 SGHRS and CDR2 YFSETQ. This CDR3 has 16 amino acids.

The table lists this clonotype with many counts. The gene calls are TRBV9 and TRBJ1-2; D unresolved. The CDR3 loop spans 13 amino acids. Trimming shortened V by 3 bases and J by 2 bases, and 8 bases separated the two germline ends. CDR1 is SGDLS, CDR2 YYNGEE, per germline. Here the CDR3 DNA reads TGTGCCAGCAGCGCGGGTGAGAACTATGGCTACACCTTC. This encodes CASSAGENYGYTF. Full variable domain (rest looked up from reference TRBV9 and TRBJ1-2): DSGVTQTPKHLITATGQRVTLRCSPRSGDLSVYWYQQSLDQGLQFLIQYYNGEERAKGNILERFSAQQFPDLHSELNLSSLELGDSALYFCASSAGENYGYTFGSGTRLTVV.

This clonotype was seen at least ten times. The chain has TRBV9 and TRBJ1-2; D is uncertain. The CDR3 has 14 residues. Per germline, CDR1 SGDLS and CDR2 YYNGEE. Trimming took off 0 bases at V and 8 bases at J, with 14 bases between the two ends. The CDR3 protein is CASSVGRTSEGYTF. Written as DNA, the CDR3 is TGTGCCAGCAGCGTAGGACGTACCTCGGAGGGCTACACCTTC.

This clonotype was seen at least ten times. The rearrangement joins TRBV9 to TRBJ2-2, with 8 bases fitting TRBD1. Germline V gives CDR1 SGDLS, CDR2 YYNGEE. After removal of 3 bases from V and 6 bases from J, the junction contained 7 bases not matched to a gene. This CDR3 is 15 amino acids long. CDR3 region: CASSGGQVGAGELFF. The DNA for the CDR3 is TGTGCCAGCAGCGGGGGACAGGTCGGGGCCGGGGAGCTGTTTTTT. Full variable domain (rest looked up from reference TRBV9 and TRBJ2-2): DSGVTQTPKHLITATGQRVTLRCSPRSGDLSVYWYQQSLDQGLQFLIQYYNGEERAKGNILERFSAQQFPDLHSELNLSSLELGDSALYFCASSGGQVGAGELFFGEGSRLTVL.

This clonotype was observed many times. The chain links TRBV9 to TRBJ2-3, with a weak D call TRBD2 (6 bases). Trimming stripped 4 bases from V and 1 base from J, with 16 bases between. Per the germline V gene, CDR1 is SGDLS and CDR2 is YYNGEE. This CDR3 region has 16 residues. CDR3: CASSRDGGLGTDTQYF. The CDR3 DNA follows: TGTGCCAGCAGCAGGGACGGGGGATTGGGCACAGATACGCAGTATTTT.

This clonotype was counted at least ten times. The chain recombines TRBV9 with TRBJ2-2; the D gene could be TRBD1 or TRBD2 (5 bases each). This CDR3 is built from 14 residues. Per germline, CDR1 SGDLS and CDR2 YYNGEE. Between the trimmed V and J ends, which lost 6 bases and 0 bases, there was a span of 9 bases. The CDR3 here is CASMVGANTGELFF. The CDR3 DNA sequence: TGTGCCAGCATGGTGGGGGCGAACACCGGGGAGCTGTTTTTT.

At least ten counts were recorded for this clonotype. The genes are TRBV9 and TRBJ2-3; D ambiguous. The CDR3 loop spans 16 amino acids. Trimming removed 0 bases from V and 4 bases from J, with 15 bases in between. The germline V gene encodes CDR1 SGDLS and CDR2 YYNGEE. The CDR3 DNA is TGTGCCAGCAGCGTAGCTACGGTTTTGGCCGCAGATACGCAGTATTTT. Its protein is CASSVATVLAADTQYF.

This clonotype appeared many times. The chain employs TRBV9 and TRBJ2-3; perhaps TRBD1 as D (6 bases). The CDR3 loop spans 15 amino acids. V shed 0 bases and J shed 8 bases, with 16 bases lying between them. Germline V gives CDR1 SGDLS, CDR2 YYNGEE. The CDR3 bases are TGTGCCAGCAGCGTAGACAACAGGGAGTACGGTACGCAGTATTTT. As protein: CASSVDNREYGTQYF.

This clonotype has a count of ten or more. The chain joins TRBV9 to TRBJ2-7; a possible D gene is TRBD2 (6 bases). Germline values: CDR1 SGDLS, CDR2 YYNGEE. The CDR3 contains 14 residues. Trimming removed 0 bases at V and 3 bases at J, with 10 bases between. The CDR3 loop is CASSVAAGNYEQYF. The CDR3 bases are TGTGCCAGCAGCGTAGCTGCGGGGAACTACGAGCAGTACTTC.

This clonotype was counted many times. J is TRBJ1-4 and V is TRBV9; tentatively, D is TRBD1 (6 bases). This CDR3 comprises 14 residues. V was shortened by 0 bases and J by 10 bases, with 13 bases between the two germline ends. Germline CDR1 is SGDLS and CDR2 is YYNGEE. The CDR3 region is CASSVAPGAGKLFF. In nucleotides, the CDR3 is TGTGCCAGCAGCGTAGCTCCGGGGGCAGGAAAACTGTTTTTT.

By its share, this clonotype is medium-sized. The chain uses TRBV3-1 and TRBJ1-1; 7 positions match TRBD1. The germline V gene encodes CDR1 LGHDT and CDR2 YNNKEL (reference sequence). V lost 5 bases, J lost 1 base, and 16 bases stayed unmatched. The CDR3 contains 18 residues. CDR3 in amino acids: CASSYGTRQGLGNTEAFF. The CDR3 region has the DNA TGTGCCAGCAGCTACGGAACCCGACAGGGTCTAGGGAACACTGAAGCTTTCTTT.

This clonotype was recorded at least ten times. V and J are TRBV9 and TRBJ1-2; perhaps TRBD1 as D (5 bases). This CDR3 spans 14 amino acids. V was shortened by 0 bases and J by 5 bases, with 11 bases between the two germline ends. CDR1 is SGDLS and CDR2 is YYNGEE in the germline V gene. CDR3 residues: CASSVGGDWYGYTF. CDR3 nucleotides: TGTGCCAGCAGCGTAGGGGGGGACTGGTATGGCTACACCTTC.

This clonotype showed up many times. The CDR3 protein is CASSAGSGGYEQYF. The CDR3 DNA reads TGTGCCAGCAGCGCCGGTAGCGGGGGCTACGAGCAGTACTTC. J is TRBJ2-7 and V is TRBV9, with 9 bases matching TRBD2. Germline trimming cut 3 bases from V and 3 bases from J; bases unmatched to any gene: 4. The CDR3 is made up of 14 amino acids. Germline CDR1 SGDLS, CDR2 YYNGEE.

This clonotype was counted at least ten times. The rearrangement uses TRBV9 and TRBJ2-7; D not resolved. The germline V and J ends were trimmed by 0 bases and 1 base, with 8 bases remaining between them. This CDR3 region has 14 residues. CDR1 is SGDLS, CDR2 YYNGEE, per germline. The CDR3 protein is CASSVAPDSYEQYF. Written as DNA, the CDR3 is TGTGCCAGCAGCGTAGCCCCGGATTCCTACGAGCAGTACTTC.

This clonotype was detected ten times or more. V gene TRBV9 combines with J gene TRBJ1-2, with D possibly TRBD1 on 5 matching bases. V was shortened by 0 bases and J by 5 bases, with 11 bases between the two germline ends. The CDR3 runs 14 residues. CDR1 and CDR2 from the germline V gene are SGDLS and YYNGEE. The CDR3 DNA is TGTGCCAGCAGCGTAGAGGGGACGGTATATGGCTACACCTTC. Protein product: CASSVEGTVYGYTF.

In the case of this clonotype: This may arise from a read error, as a much more abundant clone is one base away. This chain uses TRBV9 with TRBJ2-3; D is ambiguous. The CDR3 runs to 15 residues. Per germline, CDR1 SGDLS and CDR2 YYNGEE. The CDR3 here is CASIVATTSTDTQYF. Written as DNA, the CDR3 is TGTGCCAGCATCGTAGCTACGACTAGCACAGATACGCAGTATTTT.

The V call is TRBV9, the J call TRBJ1-1, with a possible D match to TRBD1 (5 bases). This CDR3 has 16 residues. V was pared by 0 bases and J by 0 bases, with 12 bases between. CDR1 SGDLS and CDR2 YYNGEE come from the germline V gene. CDR3 bases: TGTGCCAGCAGCGTAGCTGCACAGGCAATGAACACTGAAGCTTTCTTT. Translated, it gives CASSVAAQAMNTEAFF.

This clonotype was seen ten or more times. This chain joins TRBV9 and TRBJ2-1; D uncertain. Trimming removed 0 bases from V and 6 bases from J, with 7 bases in between. The CDR3 sequence is 13 residues long. From germline, CDR1 is SGDLS and CDR2 YYNGEE. This CDR3 reads CASSVGPSNEQFF. CDR3 bases: TGTGCCAGCAGCGTAGGACCCTCCAATGAGCAGTTCTTC. Using reference TRBV9 and TRBJ2-1 for the parts outside the CDR3, the full variable domain is DSGVTQTPKHLITATGQRVTLRCSPRSGDLSVYWYQQSLDQGLQFLIQYYNGEERAKGNILERFSAQQFPDLHSELNLSSLELGDSALYFCASSVGPSNEQFFGPGTRLTVL.

This chain connects TRBV9 to TRBJ1-2, with 7 bases aligning to TRBD1. Trimming cost V 3 bases and J 3 bases; bases outside gene matches: 5. Germline V gene sequence: CDR1 SGDLS, CDR2 YYNGEE. This CDR3 comprises 14 residues. CDR3 protein: CASSAGTVDYGYTF. CDR3 DNA sequence: TGTGCCAGCAGCGCCGGGACAGTTGACTATGGCTACACCTTC.

In this sample, this clonotype turned up many times. The V gene is TRBV9, the J gene TRBJ1-1, with 8 bases that match TRBD1. This CDR3 region has 15 residues. From germline, CDR1 is SGDLS and CDR2 YYNGEE. Trimming took 3 bases from V and 4 from J; bases not matched to a gene: 8. CDR3 in amino acids: CASSAQTGVGTEAFF. The CDR3 nucleotides are TGTGCCAGCAGCGCGCAGACAGGGGTCGGCACTGAAGCTTTCTTT.

Many counts were recorded for this clonotype. The chain joins TRBV9 to TRBJ2-2, with 7 bases matching TRBD1. CDR3 length equals 16 residues. V was clipped by 4 bases and J by 4 bases; unmatched bases: 10. Germline V gene lookup returns CDR1 SGDLS and CDR2 YYNGEE. The CDR3 region has the DNA TGTGCCAGCAGCTTCGCCGACTCAGGGGGCACCGGGGAGCTGTTTTTT. Encoded protein: CASSFADSGGTGELFF.

This clonotype has ten or more counts. The rearrangement joins TRBV9 to TRBJ2-6; no firm D call. The CDR3 loop spans 15 amino acids. V lost 1 base, J lost 0 bases, and 5 bases lay in between. CDR1 and CDR2 (germline): SGDLS, YYNGEE. CDR3 loop: CASSVMFSGANVLTF. The CDR3 region has the DNA TGTGCCAGCAGCGTAATGTTCTCTGGGGCCAACGTCCTGACTTTC.

This clonotype came up many times. This chain joins TRBV9 and TRBJ2-2; D might be TRBD1 or TRBD2, each matching 6 bases. V lost 3 bases and J lost 3, with 15 bases in between. CDR1 and CDR2 from the germline V gene are SGDLS and YYNGEE. The CDR3 is 16 residues long. Written as DNA, the CDR3 is TGTGCCAGCAGCGGAGGGGGAGGCACCTACACCGGGGAGCTGTTTTTT. Translating it yields CASSGGGGTYTGELFF.

The chain couples TRBV9 to TRBJ2-2, with D hard to call. The length of the CDR3 is 16 residues. Trimming removed 3 bases at V and 2 bases at J, with 14 bases between. Germline V CDR1 and CDR2: SGDLS, YYNGEE. CDR3: CASSARSGPNTGELFF. In nucleotides, the CDR3 is TGTGCCAGCAGCGCCCGGTCCGGTCCCAACACCGGGGAGCTGTTTTTT.

In its sample, this clonotype was seen many times. The rearrangement joins TRBV9 to TRBJ1-1; no clear D gene. Germline V CDR1 and CDR2: SGDLS, YYNGEE. The CDR3 totals 15 residues. V lost 0 bases to trimming and J lost 2 bases, with 11 bases between them. This CDR3 is CASSVVPSANTEAFF. In nucleotides, the CDR3 is TGTGCCAGCAGCGTAGTACCGTCGGCAAACACTGAAGCTTTCTTT.

In this sample, this clonotype turned up many times. J is TRBJ2-2 and V is TRBV9, with D hard to call. This CDR3 region has 15 residues. Trimming took off 0 bases at V and 6 bases at J, with 12 bases between the two ends. Germline assignment: CDR1 SGDLS and CDR2 YYNGEE. In DNA, the CDR3 is TGTGCCAGCAGCGTAGCGTCTAGAGTTTCCGGGGAGCTGTTTTTT. This gives the protein CASSVASRVSGELFF.

V usage is TRBV9 and J usage is TRBJ2-7, with TRBD2 matching over 8 bases. Germline V gives CDR1 SGDLS, CDR2 YYNGEE. The CDR3 covers 15 residues. Unmatched junction bases numbered 9, after V lost 3 bases and J lost 4 bases. The CDR3 DNA sequence: TGTGCCAGCAGCGGACGGGCGGGGGGTTCTTACGAGCAGTACTTC. Its protein product is CASSGRAGGSYEQYF. Combining the CDR3 with reference TRBV9 and TRBJ2-7 gives the whole variable domain DSGVTQTPKHLITATGQRVTLRCSPRSGDLSVYWYQQSLDQGLQFLIQYYNGEERAKGNILERFSAQQFPDLHSELNLSSLELGDSALYFCASSGRAGGSYEQYFGPGTRLTVT.

This clonotype was counted ten times or more. The rearrangement joins TRBV9 to TRBJ2-1; no definite D call. V was trimmed by 3 bases and J by 1 base, leaving 11 bases between them. CDR1 SGDLS and CDR2 YYNGEE come from the germline V gene. The CDR3 loop spans 15 amino acids. For the CDR3, the DNA is TGTGCCAGCAGCGAGACGGTTGAGTCCTACAATGAGCAGTTCTTC. It translates to CASSETVESYNEQFF.